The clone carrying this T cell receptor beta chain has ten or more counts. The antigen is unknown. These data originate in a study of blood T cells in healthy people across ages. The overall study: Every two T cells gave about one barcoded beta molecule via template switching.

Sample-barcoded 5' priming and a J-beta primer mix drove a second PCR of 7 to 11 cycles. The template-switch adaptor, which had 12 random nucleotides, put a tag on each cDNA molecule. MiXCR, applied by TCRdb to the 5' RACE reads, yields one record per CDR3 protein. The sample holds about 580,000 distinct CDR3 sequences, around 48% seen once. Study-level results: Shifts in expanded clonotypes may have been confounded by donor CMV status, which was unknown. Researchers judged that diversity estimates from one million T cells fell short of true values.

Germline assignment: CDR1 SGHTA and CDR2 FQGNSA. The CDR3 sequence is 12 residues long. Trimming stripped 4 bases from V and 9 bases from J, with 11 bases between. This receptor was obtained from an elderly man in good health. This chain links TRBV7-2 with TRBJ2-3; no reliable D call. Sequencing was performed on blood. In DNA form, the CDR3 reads TGTGCCAGCAGCTCTGCGGAGATAACGCAGTATTTT. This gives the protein CASSSAEITQYF.